This T cell receptor beta chain was identified during a study of cytomegalovirus exposure and HLA in healthy donors. Study conclusions and caveats: A later look showed TCR association rates differing by HLA locus, highest for DRB1 and lowest for HLA-C.

The length of the CDR3 is 15 residues. Per the germline V gene, CDR1 is SGHVS and CDR2 is FNYEAQ. V shed 1 base and J shed 0 bases, with 9 bases lying between them. 13 Jbeta primers and 60 Vbeta primers were used for the PCR. Produced via immunoSEQ multiplex PCR; TCRdb's table is partial and in-frame only. Here the sample spans approximately 100,000 clones, 70% to 80% being singletons. On this clone: The antigen remains unidentified.

Sequenced sample: PBMCs. The V and J genes are TRBV7-6 and TRBJ1-1; D perhaps matches TRBD1 (6 bases). The sequence was obtained from a man in his fifties or sixties in good health and CMV-seropositive. The CDR3 DNA sequence: TGTGCCAGCAGCTTAGGGACAGACCTGAACACTGAAGCTTTCTTT. It encodes CASSLGTDLNTEAFF.